These 11 T cell receptor beta chains came from one sample sequenced in a study of CD8+CD57+ T cells in acquired aplastic anemia. CD8+CD57+ cell expansion had been shown by flow cytometry in patients chosen for sequencing. Investigators profiled TCR beta VDJ and CDR3 from genomic DNA template. TCRdb passed the reads through MiXCR, listing each CDR3 protein once. The repertoire holds some 140,000 distinct CDR3 sequences, with over 50% as singletons. Specimen: sorted CD4+, CD8+, or CD8+CD57+ T cells (not recorded which) from PBMCs. All receptors come from a human donor with aplastic anemia.

This clonotype was seen at least ten times. This chain uses TRBV4-2 with TRBJ1-2, with a weak D call TRBD1 (5 bases). The CDR3 is made up of 14 amino acids. Germline-derived CDR1 and CDR2 are LGHNA and YNFKEQ. Trimming cost V 4 bases and J 3 bases, with 12 bases left between them. The CDR3 coding sequence is TGTGCCAGCAGCCCCCAAAGGGGAGACTATGGCTACACCTTC. This translates into CASSPQRGDYGYTF.

This clonotype was counted ten times or more. The chain is built from TRBV5-6 and TRBJ2-3; TRBD2 matches 9 bases. CDR1 is SGHDT and CDR2 is YYEEEE in the germline V gene. The CDR3 spans 14 residues. V lost 7 bases and J lost 6; bases outside the gene matches: 9. Written as DNA, the CDR3 is TGTGCCAGCGCCGTAGCGGGGGCTACCGATACGCAGTATTTT. Translating gives CASAVAGATDTQYF.

This clonotype was picked up a small number of times. V gene TRBV7-2 combines with J gene TRBJ2-1; D call uncertain. Trimming took 0 bases from V and 8 from J, leaving 8 bases between them. CDR3 length: 13 residues. Germline V gene lookup returns CDR1 SGHTA and CDR2 FQGNSA. In DNA form, the CDR3 reads TGTGCCAGCAGCTTAGCGGGTAGAGATGAGCAGTTCTTC. This gives the protein CASSLAGRDEQFF.

The rearrangement uses TRBV20-1 and TRBJ2-1; 10 bases fit TRBD2. The V and J ends lost 5 bases and 10 bases, in that order; junction bases with no gene match: 14. Germline CDR1 and CDR2: DFQATT and SNEGSKA (reference sequence). The CDR3 is 15 residues long. The CDR3 DNA sequence: TGCAGTGCTGGCTGGACAGCGGGAGGGGGTTGGGAGCAGTTCTTC. Protein: CSAGWTAGGGWEQFF.

This clonotype was found once. The gene calls are TRBV6-5 and TRBJ1-3, with no clear D. The CDR3 runs 17 residues. The germline V and J ends were trimmed by 4 bases and 0 bases, with 16 bases remaining between them. Germline V gene data show CDR1 as MNHEY and CDR2 as SVGAGI. The CDR3 is CASSCSNPVSSGNTIYF. The CDR3 nucleotides are TGTGCCAGCAGTTGCTCGAATCCGGTGAGCTCTGGAAACACCATATATTTT.

The rearrangement uses TRBV7-2 and TRBJ2-3; tentatively, D is TRBD1 or TRBD2 (7 bases each). The CDR3 covers 12 residues. Germline CDR1 reads SGHTA; CDR2 reads FQGNSA. V lost 6 bases and J lost 8, with 12 bases in between. In DNA, the CDR3 is TGTGCCAGCAGTTCAGGGGGGGCTACGCAGTATTTT. It codes for CASSSGGATQYF.

This clonotype was seen more than once but under ten times. The gene calls are TRBV15 and TRBJ1-5, with 8 nucleotides matching TRBD1. CDR1 is LNHNV and CDR2 is YYDKDF in the germline V gene (reference sequence). Trimming at V came to 2 bases and at J to 5 bases, leaving 2 bases not matched to a gene. This CDR3 region has 14 residues. CDR3 protein: CATSRQGAHQPQHF. The CDR3 region has the DNA TGTGCCACCAGCAGACAGGGGGCCCATCAGCCCCAGCATTTT.

This clonotype appeared many times. The CDR3 protein is CASSVSLSSSYNEQFF. The CDR3, as DNA: TGTGCCAGCAGCGTAAGTCTTAGTTCTAGCTACAATGAGCAGTTCTTC. The genes are TRBV7-9 and TRBJ2-1; D gene ambiguous. Trimming shortened V by 5 bases and J by 3 bases, and 17 bases separated the two germline ends. The CDR3 has 16 amino acids. The V gene's germline CDR1 is SEHNR and CDR2 FQNEAQ (reference sequence).

In this sample, this clonotype turned up many times. The rearrangement uses TRBV4-3 and TRBJ1-1; 10 bases line up with TRBD1. V was clipped by 0 bases and J by 3 bases; unmatched bases: 1. From germline, CDR1 is LGHNA and CDR2 YSLEER. CDR3 size: 15 residues. In DNA form, the CDR3 reads TGCGCCAGCAGCCAAGATGGGACAGGGGACACTGAAGCTTTCTTT. It translates to CASSQDGTGDTEAFF.

This clonotype was counted ten times or more. This rearrangement joins TRBV7-9 to TRBJ2-1, with D possibly matching TRBD1 (5 bases). CDR1 and CDR2 (germline): SEHNR, FQNEAQ (reference sequence). The CDR3 spans 14 residues. V was trimmed by 1 base and J by 3 bases, leaving 7 bases between them. CDR3 in amino acids: CASSLGGGYNEQFF. The CDR3 bases are TGTGCCAGCAGCTTAGGGGGCGGCTACAATGAGCAGTTCTTC.

The J gene is TRBJ2-2, the V gene TRBV19; D is tentatively TRBD1 or TRBD2 (6 bases each). V lost 7 bases and J 3 bases, leaving 12 bases between the germline ends. Germline CDR1 LNHDA, CDR2 SQIVND (reference sequence). This CDR3 has 14 residues. This CDR3 reads CASTGAYDTGELFF. The CDR3 nucleotides are TGTGCCAGTACGGGGGCATATGACACCGGGGAGCTGTTTTTT.